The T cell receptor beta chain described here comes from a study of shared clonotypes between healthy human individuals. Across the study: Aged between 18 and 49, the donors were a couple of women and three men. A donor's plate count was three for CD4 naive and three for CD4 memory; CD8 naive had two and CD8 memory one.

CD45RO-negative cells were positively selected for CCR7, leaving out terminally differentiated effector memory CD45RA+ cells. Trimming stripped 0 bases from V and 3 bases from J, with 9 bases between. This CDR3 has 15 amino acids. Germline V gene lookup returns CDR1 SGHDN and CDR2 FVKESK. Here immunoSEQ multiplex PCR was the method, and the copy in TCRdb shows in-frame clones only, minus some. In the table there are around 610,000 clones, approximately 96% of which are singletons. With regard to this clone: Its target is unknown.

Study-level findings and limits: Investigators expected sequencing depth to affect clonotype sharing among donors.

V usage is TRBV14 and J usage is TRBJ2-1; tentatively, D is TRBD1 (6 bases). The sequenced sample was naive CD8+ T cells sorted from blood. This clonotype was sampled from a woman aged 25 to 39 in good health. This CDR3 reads CASSQETGLYNEQFF. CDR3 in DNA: TGTGCCAGCAGCCAAGAGACAGGACTCTACAATGAGCAGTTCTTC.